This T cell receptor delta chain was captured in a study of γδ T cells in repeated Plasmodium falciparum infection. In the study overall: Donors had four controlled P. falciparum NF54 infections over roughly 640 days. Study results and limitations: Vgamma9/Vdelta2+ T cells showed a stable polyclonal repertoire with shared TCRgamma sequences.

TCRdb reanalyzed the multiplex PCR reads using CATT. Of roughly 90,000 delta-chain clones detected, almost 1.5% appear once; the ten largest clones hold 8.5% to 10%. Flow sorting of PBMC yielded separate Vgamma9/Vdelta2+ and Vdelta2-negative gammadelta T cell populations for bulk repertoire analysis. As concerns this clone: The antigen is unknown. The TCRdb protein comes from a much larger clone and disagrees with this DNA's translation at residue 13, likely due to a read error; the protein given here is derived from the DNA.

The CDR3 covers 14 residues. Germline assignment: CDR1 GEAIGNYY and CDR2 EKD. Sequenced input: gamma-delta T cells from blood. Called V gene: TRDV2; the J gene was not called. The sequence derives from a pool of human donors (malaria-infected and uninfected, not separated). CDR3 protein: CACDTGGPGDKLTF. CDR3 DNA sequence: TGTGCCTGTGACACCGGAGGGCCAGGAGATAAACTCACCTTT.